This T cell receptor (beta chain) is drawn from a study of regulatory T cells in long-lasting Graves disease. The TCR beta library used iRepertoire HTBI primers with Arm-PCR amplification of CDR3. TCRdb re-called the multiplex PCR reads through MiXCR, storing one row per CDR3 protein. The sample lists about 470,000 distinct CDR3 sequences; 15% to 20% were seen once. This clonotype was detected only a few times. The time point here: newly diagnosed GD, antithyroid drugs for less than 3 months. PBMCs provided the RNA from which the TCR library was made. Germline CDR1 is WSHSY and CDR2 is SAAADI. Trimming took 4 bases from V and 2 from J, leaving 9 bases between them. CDR3 size: 14 residues. These data were likewise used in another study, on T cells in Graves' hyperthyroidism and ophthalmopathy. Turning to that study: Exclusion followed for patients with uncontrolled infection, other autoimmune disease, pregnancy or lactation.

This sample comprised peripheral blood mononuclear cells (PBMCs), obtained at new diagnosis, from a patient treated with antithyroid drugs. This TCR was sampled from a man aged 35-49 years with Graves disease. The chain uses TRBV10-2 and TRBJ1-3; no reliable D call. CDR3 sequence reads: CASSVGGTGNTIYF. Written as DNA, the CDR3 is TGCGCCAGCAGTGTTGGAGGGACTGGAAACACCATATATTTT.